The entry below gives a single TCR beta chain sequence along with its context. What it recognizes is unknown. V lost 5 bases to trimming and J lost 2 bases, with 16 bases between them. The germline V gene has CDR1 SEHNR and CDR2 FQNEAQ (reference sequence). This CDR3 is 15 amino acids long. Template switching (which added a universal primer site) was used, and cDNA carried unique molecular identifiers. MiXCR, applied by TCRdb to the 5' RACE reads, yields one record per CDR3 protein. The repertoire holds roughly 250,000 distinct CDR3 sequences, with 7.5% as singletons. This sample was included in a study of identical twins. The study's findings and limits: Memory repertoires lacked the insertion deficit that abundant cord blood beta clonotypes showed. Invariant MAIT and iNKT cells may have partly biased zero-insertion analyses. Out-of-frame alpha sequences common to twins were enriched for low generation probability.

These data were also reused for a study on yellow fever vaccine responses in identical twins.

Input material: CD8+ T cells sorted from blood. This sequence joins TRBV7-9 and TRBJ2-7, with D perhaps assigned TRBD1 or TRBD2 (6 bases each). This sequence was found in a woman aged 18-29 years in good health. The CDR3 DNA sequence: TGTGCCAGCAGCGACACCGGCCGGGGGCCCTACGAGCAGTACTTC. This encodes CASSDTGRGPYEQYF.